The rows below give T cell receptor beta chains drawn from one sample of a study of blood T cell repertoires in COVID-19. TCRdb's table, derived via immunoSEQ multiplex PCR, lists solely in-frame clones and lacks some. Among approximately 130,000 clones listed, about 76% were seen once. Material for sequencing was peripheral blood. The receptor source for this set is a woman aged 55-70 years with active or convalescent COVID-19. The CDR3 runs from the conserved cysteine through the conserved F or W. Each record gives: CDR3 length, V gene, CDR3 protein.

len: 14
v_gene: TRBV5-1
CDR3aa: CASSSDTGNTEAFF

len: 14
v_gene: TRBV25-1
CDR3aa: CASSEQGTNYGYTF

len: 15
v_gene: TRBV6-2/TRBV6-3
CDR3aa: CASSSGTSAYNEQFF

len: 14
v_gene: TRBV2
CDR3aa: CASSPDRVNSPLHF

len: 15
v_gene: TRBV6-2/TRBV6-3
CDR3aa: CASSYSRADTGELFF

len: 14
v_gene: TRBV6-5
CDR3aa: CASSYSGGGYGYTF

len: 16
v_gene: TRBV28
CDR3aa: CASSSPRGATNTEAFF

len: 14
v_gene: TRBV28
CDR3aa: CASTTGSGSYEQYF

len: 14
v_gene: TRBV10-3
CDR3aa: CAISESREGYEQYF

len: 14
v_gene: TRBV11-1
CDR3aa: CASSRRGQQETQYF

len: 14
v_gene: TRBV19
CDR3aa: CASSKIGESYGYTF

len: 17
v_gene: TRBV2
CDR3aa: CASSDRLAGGPNHEQYF

len: 14
v_gene: TRBV29-1
CDR3aa: CSVARSPGENEQFF

len: 16
v_gene: TRBV4-2
CDR3aa: CASSQDPQQGNYGYTF

len: 12
v_gene: TRBV6-6
CDR3aa: CASSYVAGEQFF

len: 15
v_gene: TRBV4-1
CDR3aa: CASSPGAPRNTEAFF

len: 15
v_gene: TRBV6-5
CDR3aa: CASTRPGQGDQPQHF

len: 15
v_gene: TRBV18
CDR3aa: CASSPSLAGDYEQYF

len: 14
v_gene: TRBV19
CDR3aa: CASSTRVYTGELFF

len: 13
v_gene: TRBV6-5
CDR3aa: CASSYAQGHGYTF

len: 14
v_gene: TRBV28
CDR3aa: CASSFLAGTDTQYF

len: 16
v_gene: TRBV21-1
CDR3aa: CASSIRGPDANQPQHF

len: 15
v_gene: TRBV3-1/TRBV3-2
CDR3aa: CASSQTSGSTDTQYF

len: 12
v_gene: TRBV11-2
CDR3aa: CASSFLNTEAFF

len: 14
v_gene: TRBV5-1
CDR3aa: CASSLLNSNSPLHF

len: 17
v_gene: TRBV9
CDR3aa: CASSEGEKVGRNTEAFF

len: 13
v_gene: TRBV7-2
CDR3aa: CASSYSGGSEQFF